This is a list of T cell receptor beta chains from one sample in a study of T cell responses to AZD1222 COVID-19 vaccine. Generated by immunoSEQ multiplex PCR, the TCRdb table keeps only in-frame clones and is missing some. The sample consists of some 110,000 clones, about nine tenths of them appearing once. Sequences were derived from peripheral blood, sampled on day 0 of AZD1222 vaccination. These receptors were taken from an adult in good health. CDR3s include the opening cysteine and the closing phenylalanine or tryptophan. A D gene is named only where the DNA matches it firmly. Expanded clones are given a class, and other clones once, few, many or no size at all.

TRBV12-3/TRBV12-4,once,TRBJ2-3,.,CASTFRFGLTQYF,TGTGCCAGCACCTTTAGGTTCGGCCTTACGCAGTATTTT
TRBV6-5,once,TRBJ2-1,TRBD2,CASRPPRAGDNEQFF,TGTGCCAGCAGGCCCCCCCGGGCGGGGGACAATGAGCAGTTCTTC
TRBV25-1,.,TRBJ1-4,.,CASSEFGSGEKLFF,TGTGCCAGCAGTGAATTTGGGAGCGGTGAAAAACTGTTTTTT
TRBV5-1,.,TRBJ2-7,.,CASSLAGTASYEQYF,TGCGCCAGCAGCCTTGCCGGGACGGCCTCCTACGAGCAGTACTTC
TRBV27,.,TRBJ2-7,.,CASSLASSSYEQYF,TGTGCCAGCAGTTTAGCGTCTAGCTCGTACGAGCAGTACTTC
TRBV4-3,.,TRBJ1-6,TRBD1,CASSQVPGGVSPLHF,TGCGCCAGCAGCCAAGTTCCAGGGGGCGTTTCACCCCTCCACTTT
TRBV10-3,.,TRBJ2-7,TRBD2,CAISGLAGGFDEQYF,TGTGCCATCAGTGGACTAGCGGGAGGGTTTGACGAGCAGTACTTC
TRBV25-1,.,TRBJ2-1,TRBD1,CASSELGQGGGNEQFF,TGTGCCAGCAGTGAATTGGGACAGGGTGGGGGCAATGAGCAGTTCTTC
TRBV3-1/TRBV3-2,.,TRBJ2-2,.,CASSPDKNTGELFF,TGTGCCAGCAGCCCGGACAAGAACACCGGGGAGCTGTTTTTT
TRBV4-3,.,TRBJ1-6,.,CASSQDGGGNSPLHF,TGCGCCAGCAGCCAAGATGGAGGCGGTAATTCACCCCTCCACTTT
TRBV6-5,.,TRBJ2-5,.,CASSYATGTETQYF,TGTGCCAGCAGTTACGCGACAGGGACTGAGACCCAGTACTTC
TRBV4-1,.,TRBJ1-6,.,CASSRTGLRDTRPLHF,TGCGCCAGCAGCCGTACCGGGCTTCGGGACACCCGCCCCCTCCACTTT
TRBV28,few,TRBJ2-7,.,CASGYLTYEQYF,TGTGCCAGCGGTTACCTCACCTACGAGCAGTACTTC
TRBV11-2,.,TRBJ2-1,TRBD2,CASSPELAGGRNEQFF,TGTGCCAGCAGCCCCGAACTAGCGGGGGGTCGGAATGAGCAGTTCTTC
TRBV15,.,TRBJ2-3,.,CATSRVGSRVDTQYF,TGTGCCACCAGCAGAGTGGGGAGTAGAGTAGATACGCAGTATTTT
TRBV5-4,.,TRBJ2-2,TRBD2,CASSSSGGALTGELFF,TGTGCCAGCAGCTCCAGCGGGGGGGCTCTCACCGGGGAGCTGTTTTTT
TRBV27,.,TRBJ2-3,.,CATAAGTDTQYF,TGTGCCACGGCCGCTGGCACAGATACGCAGTATTTT
TRBV27,few,TRBJ2-1,TRBD2,CASSFIAGMGLYNEQFF,TGTGCCAGCAGTTTTATAGCGGGCATGGGACTTTACAATGAGCAGTTCTTC
TRBV10-1,once,TRBJ2-7,.,CASSDPRGLSYEQYF,TGCGCCAGCAGTGACCCCCGGGGGCTCTCCTACGAGCAGTACTTC
TRBV5-1,.,TRBJ2-3,.,CASSRGTGDSDTQYF,TGCGCCAGCAGCCGCGGGACTGGGGATAGCGATACGCAGTATTTT
TRBV2,.,TRBJ2-7,.,CASSIQPYEQYF,TGTGCCAGCAGTATCCAACCCTACGAGCAGTACTTC
TRBV7-6,.,TRBJ2-5,.,CASSLALAGGETQYF,TGTGCCAGCAGCTTAGCGCTGGCCGGGGGAGAGACCCAGTACTTC
TRBV7-2,.,TRBJ1-1,.,CASSSMGPEAFF,TGTGCCAGCAGCTCGATGGGACCTGAAGCTTTCTTT
TRBV6-5,.,TRBJ1-1,.,CASNAPSGNTEAFF,TGTGCCAGCAATGCTCCGTCAGGAAACACTGAAGCTTTCTTT
TRBV7-9,once,TRBJ2-5,.,CASSLVETQYF,TGTGCCAGCAGCTTAGTAGAGACCCAGTACTTC
TRBV6-2/TRBV6-3,.,TRBJ1-2,.,CASSRGARGYTF,TGTGCCAGCAGTCGAGGGGCGAGGGGCTACACCTTC
TRBV3-1/TRBV3-2,few,TRBJ2-7,TRBD2,CASSQGTSGGLYEQYF,TGTGCCAGCAGCCAAGGAACTAGCGGGGGCCTCTACGAGCAGTACTTC
TRBV6-5,.,TRBJ1-2,.,CASSSRSYYGYTF,TGTGCCAGCAGTTCCAGGTCCTACTATGGCTACACCTTC
TRBV5-1,once,TRBJ2-5,TRBD2,CASSWGGSLKETQYF,TGCGCCAGCAGCTGGGGCGGGAGCCTGAAGGAGACCCAGTACTTC
TRBV5-4,.,TRBJ1-1,.,CASSPYLGQVVTEAFF,TGTGCCAGCAGCCCATATCTGGGACAAGTAGTCACTGAAGCTTTCTTT
TRBV6-2/TRBV6-3,once,TRBJ1-2,.,CASSYGPAASFSGYTF,TGTGCCAGCAGTTACGGGCCGGCAGCCTCTTTCTCTGGCTACACCTTC
TRBV6-2/TRBV6-3,.,TRBJ2-5,.,CASSYSKTGSETQYF,TGTGCCAGCAGTTACTCGAAAACAGGGAGTGAGACCCAGTACTTC
TRBV19,.,TRBJ2-4,TRBD1,CASSLPLTGVLWAKNIQYF,TGTGCCAGTAGTCTCCCCTTGACAGGGGTCCTCTGGGCCAAAAACATTCAGTACTTC
TRBV6-4,.,TRBJ2-3,.,CASREGGGHTDTQYF,TGTGCCAGCAGAGAGGGGGGAGGACACACAGATACGCAGTATTTT
TRBV2,.,TRBJ1-5,TRBD1,CASGPGQGQLNQPQHF,TGTGCCAGCGGTCCGGGACAGGGACAGTTGAATCAGCCCCAGCATTTT
TRBV10-1,.,TRBJ2-5,.,CASSGGYQETQYF,TGCGCCAGCAGTGGAGGGTACCAAGAGACCCAGTACTTC
TRBV29-1,.,TRBJ2-7,.,CSVVYSGVTLYEQYF,TGCAGCGTCGTATATTCAGGGGTTACCCTCTACGAGCAGTACTTC
TRBV5-4,.,TRBJ1-1,.,CASSANRQGTGNTEAFF,TGTGCCAGCAGCGCCAACCGCCAAGGGACGGGGAACACTGAAGCTTTCTTT
TRBV6-2/TRBV6-3,.,TRBJ2-1,.,CASSYARGSSYNEQFF,TGTGCCAGCAGTTATGCAAGGGGGAGCTCCTACAATGAGCAGTTCTTC
TRBV30,once,TRBJ1-2,.,CAWDRANYGYTF,TGTGCCTGGGACAGAGCTAACTATGGCTACACCTTC
TRBV18,.,TRBJ1-3,.,CASSPPGQSNTIYF,TGTGCCAGCTCACCACCGGGTCAGAGTAACACCATATATTTT
TRBV5-1,.,TRBJ2-2,.,CASSFSGGELFF,TGCGCCAGCAGCTTCTCCGGAGGGGAGCTGTTTTTT
TRBV29-1,.,TRBJ2-7,.,CSVIKASTWGSYEQYF,TGCAGCGTGATTAAGGCTTCGACGTGGGGCTCCTACGAGCAGTACTTC
TRBV11-2,.,TRBJ1-3,.,CASSPVVGGGLGNTIYF,TGTGCCAGCAGCCCCGTGGTTGGGGGTGGACTAGGAAACACCATATATTTT
TRBV28,.,TRBJ2-7,.,CASSFGTGGEQYF,TGTGCCAGCAGTTTCGGCACAGGTGGCGAGCAGTACTTC
TRBV27,.,TRBJ2-7,.,CASSLPSYEQYF,TGTGCCAGCAGTTTACCTTCCTACGAGCAGTACTTC
TRBV4-1,.,TRBJ2-5,.,CASSPPGTGHQETQYF,TGCGCCAGCAGCCCCCCCGGTACAGGGCACCAAGAGACCCAGTACTTC
TRBV7-2,.,TRBJ1-1,.,CASSSPVGPQVGNTEAFF,TGTGCCAGCAGCTCCCCAGTCGGGCCTCAAGTCGGGAACACTGAAGCTTTCTTT
TRBV6-4,once,TRBJ1-2,.,CASSPNTGSEGYTF,TGTGCCAGCAGCCCAAATACAGGGTCAGAAGGCTACACCTTC
TRBV30,.,TRBJ1-4,.,CAWSARAAGGPNEKLFF,TGTGCCTGGAGTGCCCGAGCGGCCGGAGGGCCTAATGAAAAACTGTTTTTT
TRBV29-1,.,TRBJ1-2,.,CSADLGGYTF,TGCAGCGCGGATCTTGGGGGCTACACCTTC
TRBV29-1,.,TRBJ1-2,.,CSVATGFRNGYTF,TGCAGCGTCGCTACAGGGTTTAGGAATGGCTACACCTTC
TRBV11-1,.,TRBJ1-2,.,CASSGVAYGYTF,TGTGCCAGCAGCGGGGTGGCCTATGGCTACACCTTC
TRBV5-4,.,TRBJ1-3,TRBD1,CASSLDPGQGGNTIYF,TGTGCCAGCAGCTTGGATCCCGGACAGGGTGGAAACACCATATATTTT
TRBV7-3,.,TRBJ2-6,.,CASSLFARGAPGANVLTF,TGTGCCAGCAGCTTATTCGCCCGGGGGGCACCCGGGGCCAACGTCCTGACTTTC
TRBV18,once,TRBJ2-1,TRBD2,CASSRTSGPYNEQFF,TGTGCCAGCTCCCGAACTAGCGGACCTTACAATGAGCAGTTCTTC